The TCR beta chain described here comes from a study of spatial heterogeneity in lung cancer. By proportion, this clonotype is medium-sized. Its antigen is unknown. The sample's time point: sample taken at primary tumor resection. Trimming took 1 base from V and 6 from J, leaving 4 bases between them. Germline V CDR1 and CDR2: SNHLY, FYNNEI. The CDR3 is 11 residues long. TCRdb analysed the 5' RACE reads with MiXCR anew, one entry per CDR3 protein. In the table there are about 10,000 distinct CDR3 sequences, about 5.7% of which are singletons. Study-wide points: Higher tumor mutation counts went along with higher counts of expanded intratumoral alpha and beta TCRs.

J is TRBJ2-7 and V is TRBV2; D gene uncertain. This sequence originates from a female donor with early-stage non-small cell lung cancer. The sample here was lung tumor tissue, taken at surgery. CDR3 DNA: TGTGCCAGCAGTGAAGGGGTCGAGCAGTACTTC. Protein: CASSEGVEQYF.